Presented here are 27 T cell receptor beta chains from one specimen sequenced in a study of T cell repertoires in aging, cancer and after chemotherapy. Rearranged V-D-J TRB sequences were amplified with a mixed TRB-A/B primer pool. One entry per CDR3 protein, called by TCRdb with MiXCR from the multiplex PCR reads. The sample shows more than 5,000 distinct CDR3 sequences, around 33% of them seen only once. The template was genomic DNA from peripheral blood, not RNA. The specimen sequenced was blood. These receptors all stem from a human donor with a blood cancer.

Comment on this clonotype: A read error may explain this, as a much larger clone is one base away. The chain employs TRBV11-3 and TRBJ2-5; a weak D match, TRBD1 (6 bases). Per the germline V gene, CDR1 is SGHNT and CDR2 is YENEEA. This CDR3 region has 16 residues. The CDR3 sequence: CAISLGGPGPGETQYF. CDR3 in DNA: TGTGCCATCAGCTTAGGGGGACCGGGACCTGGAGAGACCCAGTACTTC.

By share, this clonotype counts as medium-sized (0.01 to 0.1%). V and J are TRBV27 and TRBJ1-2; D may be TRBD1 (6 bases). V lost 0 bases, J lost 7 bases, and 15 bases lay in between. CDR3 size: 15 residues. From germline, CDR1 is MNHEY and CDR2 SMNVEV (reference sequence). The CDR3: CASSLSIGGASGYTF. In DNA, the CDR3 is TGTGCCAGCAGTTTATCAATCGGGGGGGCGTCTGGCTACACCTTC.

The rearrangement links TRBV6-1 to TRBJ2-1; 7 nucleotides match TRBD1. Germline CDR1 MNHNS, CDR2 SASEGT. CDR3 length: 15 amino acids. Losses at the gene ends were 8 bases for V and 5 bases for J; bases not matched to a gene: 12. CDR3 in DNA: TGTGCCAGCGGACCGGGACAGCGTGGGAACAATGAGCAGTTCTTC. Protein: CASGPGQRGNNEQFF.

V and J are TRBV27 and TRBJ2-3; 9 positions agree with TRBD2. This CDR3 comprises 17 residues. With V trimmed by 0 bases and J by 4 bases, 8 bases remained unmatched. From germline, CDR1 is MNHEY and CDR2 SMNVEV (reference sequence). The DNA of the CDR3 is TGTGCCAGCAGTTTATCGCCCTGGGGACTAGCTCCAGATACGCAGTATTTT. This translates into CASSLSPWGLAPDTQYF.

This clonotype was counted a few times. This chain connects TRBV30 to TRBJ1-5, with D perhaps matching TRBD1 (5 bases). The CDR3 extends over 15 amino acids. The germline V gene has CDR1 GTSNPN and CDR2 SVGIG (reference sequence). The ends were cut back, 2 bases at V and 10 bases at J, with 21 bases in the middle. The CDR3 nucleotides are TGTGCCTGGAGTCCATACTTGGGGGTCTCGGGTCCCCAGCATTTT. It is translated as CAWSPYLGVSGPQHF.

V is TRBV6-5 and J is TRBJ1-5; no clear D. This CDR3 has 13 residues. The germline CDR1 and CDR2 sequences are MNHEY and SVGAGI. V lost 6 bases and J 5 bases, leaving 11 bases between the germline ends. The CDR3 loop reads CASSPVPHQPQHF. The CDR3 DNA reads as TGTGCCAGCAGCCCCGTCCCACATCAGCCCCAGCATTTT.

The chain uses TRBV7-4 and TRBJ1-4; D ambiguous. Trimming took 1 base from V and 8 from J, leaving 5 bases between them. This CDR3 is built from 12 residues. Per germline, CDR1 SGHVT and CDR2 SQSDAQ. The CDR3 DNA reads TGTGCCAGCAGCTTAGTTCCGGAAAAACTGTTTTTT. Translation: CASSLVPEKLFF.

CDR3 nucleotide sequence: TGTGCCAGCAGTTTCGGATACGAGCAGTACTTC. Protein: CASSFGYEQYF. This chain joins TRBV12-3 or TRBV12-4 and TRBJ2-7; D remains unclear. CDR3 length: 11 residues. V was clipped by 3 bases and J by 4 bases, with 4 bases between them.

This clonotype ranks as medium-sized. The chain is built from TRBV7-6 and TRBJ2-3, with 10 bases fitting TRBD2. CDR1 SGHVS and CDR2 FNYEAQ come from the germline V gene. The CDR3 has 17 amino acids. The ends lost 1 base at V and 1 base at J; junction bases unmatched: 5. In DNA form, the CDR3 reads TGTGCCAGCAGCTTAGGAGCGGGGGGGCCAGGCACAGATACGCAGTATTTT. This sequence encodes CASSLGAGGPGTDTQYF. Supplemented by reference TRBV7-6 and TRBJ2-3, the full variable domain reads GAGVSQSPRYKVTKRGQDVALRCDPISGHVSLYWYRQALGQGPEFLTYFNYEAQQDKSGLPNDRFSAERPEGSISTLTIQRTEQRDSAMYRCASSLGAGGPGTDTQYFGPGTRLTVL.

The CDR3 sequence: CASSFGRSRNTIYF. The CDR3 DNA reads as TGTGCCAGTAGTTTCGGACGCTCGAGAAACACCATATATTTT. This chain uses TRBV19 with TRBJ1-3; D is undetermined. Germline V gene sequence: CDR1 LNHDA, CDR2 SQIVND (reference sequence). Trimming removed 5 bases from V and 5 bases from J, with 13 bases in between. The CDR3 length is 14 residues.

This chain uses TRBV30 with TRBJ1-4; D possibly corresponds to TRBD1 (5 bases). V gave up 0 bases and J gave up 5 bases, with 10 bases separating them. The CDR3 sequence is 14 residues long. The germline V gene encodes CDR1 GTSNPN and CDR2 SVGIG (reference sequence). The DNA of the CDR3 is TGTGCCTGGAGTGTAAGGGCAGGGAATGAAAAACTGTTTTTT. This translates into CAWSVRAGNEKLFF.

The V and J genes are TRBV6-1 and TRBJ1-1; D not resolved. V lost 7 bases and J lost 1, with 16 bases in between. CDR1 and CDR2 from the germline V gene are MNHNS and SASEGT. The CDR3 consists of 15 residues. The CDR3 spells CASNPRRQPNTEAFF. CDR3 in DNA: TGTGCCAGCAACCCACGAAGGCAACCGAACACTGAAGCTTTCTTT.

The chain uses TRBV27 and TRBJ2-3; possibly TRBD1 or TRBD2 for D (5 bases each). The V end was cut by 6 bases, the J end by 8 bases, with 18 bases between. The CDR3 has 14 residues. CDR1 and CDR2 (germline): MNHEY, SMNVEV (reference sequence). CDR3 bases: TGTGCCAGCAGCCCCGGGGCCGTTGCAGCTACGCAGTATTTT. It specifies CASSPGAVAATQYF.

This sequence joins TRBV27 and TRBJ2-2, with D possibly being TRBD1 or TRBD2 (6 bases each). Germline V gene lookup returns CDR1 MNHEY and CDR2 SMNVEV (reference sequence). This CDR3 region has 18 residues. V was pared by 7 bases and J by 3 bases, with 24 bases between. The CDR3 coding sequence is TGTGCCAGCAAACCGTTACTTTTGTCGGGGGCCGACACCGGGGAGCTGTTTTTT. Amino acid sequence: CASKPLLLSGADTGELFF.

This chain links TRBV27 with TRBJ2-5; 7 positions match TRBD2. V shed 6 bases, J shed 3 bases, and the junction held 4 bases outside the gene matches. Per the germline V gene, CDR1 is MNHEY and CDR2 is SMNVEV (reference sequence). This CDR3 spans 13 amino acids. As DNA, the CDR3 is TGTGCCAGCAGCCTGGGGGGGGAAGAGACCCAGTACTTC. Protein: CASSLGGEETQYF.

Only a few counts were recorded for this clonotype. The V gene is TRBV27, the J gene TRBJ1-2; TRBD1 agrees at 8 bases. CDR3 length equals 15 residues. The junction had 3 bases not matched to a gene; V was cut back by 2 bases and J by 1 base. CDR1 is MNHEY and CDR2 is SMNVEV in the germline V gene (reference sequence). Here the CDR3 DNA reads TGTGCCAGCAGTTTAGGGACAGGCATTAACTATGGCTACACCTTC. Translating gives CASSLGTGINYGYTF.

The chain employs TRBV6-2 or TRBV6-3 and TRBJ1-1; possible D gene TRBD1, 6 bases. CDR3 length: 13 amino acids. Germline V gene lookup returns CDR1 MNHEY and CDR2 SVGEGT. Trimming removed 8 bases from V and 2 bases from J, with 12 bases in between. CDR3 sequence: CASRPQGNTEAFF. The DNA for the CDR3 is TGTGCCAGCCGTCCACAGGGAAACACTGAAGCTTTCTTT.

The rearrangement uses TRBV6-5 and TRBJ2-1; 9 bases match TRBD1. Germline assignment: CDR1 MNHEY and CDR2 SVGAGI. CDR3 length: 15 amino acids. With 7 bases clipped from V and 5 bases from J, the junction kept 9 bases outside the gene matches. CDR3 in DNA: TGTGCCAGCAACACACAGGGGGCAGGACACAATGAGCAGTTCTTC. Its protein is CASNTQGAGHNEQFF.

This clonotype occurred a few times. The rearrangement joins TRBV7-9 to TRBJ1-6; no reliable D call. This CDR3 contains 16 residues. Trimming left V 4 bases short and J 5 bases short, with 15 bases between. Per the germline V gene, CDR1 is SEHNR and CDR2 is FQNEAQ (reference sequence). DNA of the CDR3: TGTGCCAGCAGCTCAATGGACCTGGTTCATAATTCACCCCTCCACTTT. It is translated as CASSSMDLVHNSPLHF. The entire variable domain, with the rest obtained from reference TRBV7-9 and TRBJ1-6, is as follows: DTGVSQNPRHKITKRGQNVTFRCDPISEHNRLYWYRQTLGQGPEFLTYFQNEAQLEKSRLLSDRFSAERPKGSFSTLEIQRTEQGDSAMYLCASSSMDLVHNSPLHFGNGTRLTVT.

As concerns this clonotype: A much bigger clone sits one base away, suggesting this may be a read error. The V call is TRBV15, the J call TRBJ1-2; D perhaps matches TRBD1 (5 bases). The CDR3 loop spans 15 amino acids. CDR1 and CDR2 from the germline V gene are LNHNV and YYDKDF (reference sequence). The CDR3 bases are TGTGCCACCAGCCCGGAACTGGGGACCCGCTATGGCTACAACTTC. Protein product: CATSPELGTRYGYNF.

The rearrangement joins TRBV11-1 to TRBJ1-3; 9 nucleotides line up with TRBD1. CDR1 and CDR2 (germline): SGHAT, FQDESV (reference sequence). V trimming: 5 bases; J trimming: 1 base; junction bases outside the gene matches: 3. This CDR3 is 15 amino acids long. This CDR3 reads CASSGQGWSGNTIYF. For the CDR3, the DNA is TGTGCCAGCAGCGGACAGGGGTGGTCTGGAAACACCATATATTTT.

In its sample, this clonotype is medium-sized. CDR3 sequence (DNA): TGTGCCAGTAGTAGAAGAGGGAGCTATGGCTACACCTTC. Translating gives CASSRRGSYGYTF. The chain has TRBV19 and TRBJ1-2; unclear D gene. Trimming left V 4 bases short and J 4 bases short, with 10 bases between. The CDR3 runs 13 residues. CDR1 and CDR2 (germline): LNHDA, SQIVND (reference sequence).

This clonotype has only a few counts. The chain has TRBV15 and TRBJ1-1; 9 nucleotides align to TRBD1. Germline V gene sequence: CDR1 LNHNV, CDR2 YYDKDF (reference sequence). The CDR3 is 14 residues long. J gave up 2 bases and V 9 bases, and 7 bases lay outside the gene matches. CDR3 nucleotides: TGTGCCACTATACAGGGGGCGTCTAACACTGAAGCTTTCTTT. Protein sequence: CATIQGASNTEAFF.

Here the CDR3 reads CASSSGYSTDTQYF. The CDR3 DNA sequence: TGTGCCAGCAGCTCGGGCTACTCCACAGATACGCAGTATTTT. This chain links TRBV13 with TRBJ2-3; unclear D gene. Germline CDR1 is PRHDT and CDR2 is FYEKMQ (reference sequence). The CDR3 covers 14 residues. V was pared by 4 bases and J by 2 bases, with 10 bases between. Combining the CDR3 with reference TRBV13 and TRBJ2-3 gives the whole variable domain AAGVIQSPRHLIKEKRETATLKCYPIPRHDTVYWYQQGPGQDPQFLISFYEKMQSDKGSIPDRFSAQQFSDYHSELNMSSLELGDSALYFCASSSGYSTDTQYFGPGTRLTVL.

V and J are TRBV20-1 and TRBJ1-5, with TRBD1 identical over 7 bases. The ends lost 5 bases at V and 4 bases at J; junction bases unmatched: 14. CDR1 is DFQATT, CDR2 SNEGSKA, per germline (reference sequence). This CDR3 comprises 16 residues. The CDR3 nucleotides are TGCAGTGCTTCCCCAACCCACAGGGGAGAAAATCAGCCCCAGCATTTT. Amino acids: CSASPTHRGENQPQHF.

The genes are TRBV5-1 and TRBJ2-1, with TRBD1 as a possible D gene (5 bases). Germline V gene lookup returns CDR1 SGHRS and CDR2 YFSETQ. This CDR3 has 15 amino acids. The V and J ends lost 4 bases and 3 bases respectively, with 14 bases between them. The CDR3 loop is CASSPSQTGYNEQFF. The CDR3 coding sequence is TGCGCCAGCAGCCCCTCCCAAACAGGCTACAATGAGCAGTTCTTC.

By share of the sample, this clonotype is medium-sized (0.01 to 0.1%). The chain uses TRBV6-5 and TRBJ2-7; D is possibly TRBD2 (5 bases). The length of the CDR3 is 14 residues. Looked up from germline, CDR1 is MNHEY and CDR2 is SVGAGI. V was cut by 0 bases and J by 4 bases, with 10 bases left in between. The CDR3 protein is CASSYSIGGYEQYF. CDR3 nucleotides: TGTGCCAGCAGTTACTCGATTGGAGGATACGAGCAGTACTTC.